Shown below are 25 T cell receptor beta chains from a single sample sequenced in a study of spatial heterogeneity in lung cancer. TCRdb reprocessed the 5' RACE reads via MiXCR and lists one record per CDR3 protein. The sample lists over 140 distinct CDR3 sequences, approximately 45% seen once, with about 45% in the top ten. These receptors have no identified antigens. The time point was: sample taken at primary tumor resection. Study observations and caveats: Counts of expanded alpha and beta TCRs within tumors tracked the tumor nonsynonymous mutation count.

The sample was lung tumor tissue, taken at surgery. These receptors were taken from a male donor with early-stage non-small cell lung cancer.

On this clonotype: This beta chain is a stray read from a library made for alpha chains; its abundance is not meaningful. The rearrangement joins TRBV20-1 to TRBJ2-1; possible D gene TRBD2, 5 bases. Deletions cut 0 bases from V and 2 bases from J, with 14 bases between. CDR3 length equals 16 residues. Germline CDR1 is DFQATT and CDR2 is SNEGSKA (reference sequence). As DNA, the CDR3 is TGCAGTGCTAGAGATCCGGACGGGAACCCCTACAATGAGCAGTTCTTC. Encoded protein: CSARDPDGNPYNEQFF.

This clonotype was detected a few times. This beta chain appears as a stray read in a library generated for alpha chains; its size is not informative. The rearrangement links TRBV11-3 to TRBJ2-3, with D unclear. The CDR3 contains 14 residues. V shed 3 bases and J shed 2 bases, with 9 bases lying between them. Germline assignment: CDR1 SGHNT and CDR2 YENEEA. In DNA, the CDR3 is TGTGCCAGCAGCTTGGAACCCTCCACAGATACGCAGTATTTT. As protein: CASSLEPSTDTQYF.

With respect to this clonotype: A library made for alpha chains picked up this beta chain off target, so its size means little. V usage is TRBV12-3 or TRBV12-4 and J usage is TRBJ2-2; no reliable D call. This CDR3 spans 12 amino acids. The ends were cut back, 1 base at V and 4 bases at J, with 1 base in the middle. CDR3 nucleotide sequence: TGTGCCAGCAGTTTAGTCACCGGGGAGCTGTTTTTT. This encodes CASSLVTGELFF.

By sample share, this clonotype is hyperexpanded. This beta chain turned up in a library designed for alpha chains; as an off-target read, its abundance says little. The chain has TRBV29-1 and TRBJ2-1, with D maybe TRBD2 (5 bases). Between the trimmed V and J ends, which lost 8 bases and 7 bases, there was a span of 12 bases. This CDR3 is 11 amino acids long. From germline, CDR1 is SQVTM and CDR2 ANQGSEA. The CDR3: CSLSSGNEQFF. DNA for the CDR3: TGCAGCTTGTCTTCGGGGAATGAGCAGTTCTTC.

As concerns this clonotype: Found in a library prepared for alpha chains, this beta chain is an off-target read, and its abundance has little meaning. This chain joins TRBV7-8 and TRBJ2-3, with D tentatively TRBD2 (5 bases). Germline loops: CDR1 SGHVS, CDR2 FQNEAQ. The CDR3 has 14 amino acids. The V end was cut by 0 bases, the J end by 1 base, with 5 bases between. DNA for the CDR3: TGTGCCAGCAGCTTAGCGGGAGGCACAGATACGCAGTATTTT. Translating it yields CASSLAGGTDTQYF.

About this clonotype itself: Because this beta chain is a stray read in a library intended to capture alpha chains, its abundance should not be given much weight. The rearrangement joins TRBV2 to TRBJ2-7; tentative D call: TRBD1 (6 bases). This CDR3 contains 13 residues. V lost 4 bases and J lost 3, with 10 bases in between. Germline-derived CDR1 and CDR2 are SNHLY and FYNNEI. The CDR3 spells CASSVGRGYEQYF. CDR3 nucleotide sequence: TGTGCCAGCAGTGTTGGCAGGGGCTACGAGCAGTACTTC.

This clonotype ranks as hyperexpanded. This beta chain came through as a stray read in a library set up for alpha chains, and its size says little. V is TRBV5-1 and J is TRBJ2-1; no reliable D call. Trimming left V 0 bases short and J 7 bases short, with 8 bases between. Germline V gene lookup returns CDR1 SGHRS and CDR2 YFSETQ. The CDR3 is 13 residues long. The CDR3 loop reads CASSLDGPNEQFF. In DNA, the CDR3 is TGCGCCAGCAGCTTGGACGGCCCGAATGAGCAGTTCTTC. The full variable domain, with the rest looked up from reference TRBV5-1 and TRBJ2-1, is KAGVTQTPRYLIKTRGQQVTLSCSPISGHRSVSWYQQTPGQGLQFLFEYFSETQRNKGNFPGRFSGRQFSNSRSEMNVSTLELGDSALYLCASSLDGPNEQFFGPGTRLTVL.

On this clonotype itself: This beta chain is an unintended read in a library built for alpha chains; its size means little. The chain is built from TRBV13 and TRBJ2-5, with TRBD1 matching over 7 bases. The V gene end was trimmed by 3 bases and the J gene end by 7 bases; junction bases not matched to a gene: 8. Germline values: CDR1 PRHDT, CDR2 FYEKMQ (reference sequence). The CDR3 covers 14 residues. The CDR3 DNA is TGTGCCAGCAGCTTTCTTGGACAGGACGCGACCCAGTACTTC. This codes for CASSFLGQDATQYF. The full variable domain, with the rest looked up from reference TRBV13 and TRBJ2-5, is AAGVIQSPRHLIKEKRETATLKCYPIPRHDTVYWYQQGPGQDPQFLISFYEKMQSDKGSIPDRFSAQQFSDYHSELNMSSLELGDSALYFCASSFLGQDATQYFGPGTRLLVL.

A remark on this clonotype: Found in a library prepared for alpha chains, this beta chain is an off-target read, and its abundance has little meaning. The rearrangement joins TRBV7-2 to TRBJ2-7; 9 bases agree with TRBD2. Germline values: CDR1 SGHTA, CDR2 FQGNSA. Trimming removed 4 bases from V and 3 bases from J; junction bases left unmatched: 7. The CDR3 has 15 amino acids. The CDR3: CASSSRTSVRYEQYF. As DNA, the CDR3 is TGTGCCAGCAGCTCCCGGACTAGCGTACGCTACGAGCAGTACTTC.

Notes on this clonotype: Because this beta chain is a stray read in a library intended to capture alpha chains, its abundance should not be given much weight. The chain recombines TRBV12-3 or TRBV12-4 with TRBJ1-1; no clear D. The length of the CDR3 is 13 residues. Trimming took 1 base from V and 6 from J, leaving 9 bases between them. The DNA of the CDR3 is TGTGCCAGCAGTTTAGATCGGGTTGCTGAAGCTTTCTTT. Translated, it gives CASSLDRVAEAFF.

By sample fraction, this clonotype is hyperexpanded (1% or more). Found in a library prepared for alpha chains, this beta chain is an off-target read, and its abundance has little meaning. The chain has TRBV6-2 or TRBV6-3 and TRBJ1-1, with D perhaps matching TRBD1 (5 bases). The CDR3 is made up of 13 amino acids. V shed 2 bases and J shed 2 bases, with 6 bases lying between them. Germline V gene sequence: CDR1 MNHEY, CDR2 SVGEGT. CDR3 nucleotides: TGTGCCAGCAGTTACCGGGACAACACTGAAGCTTTCTTT. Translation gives CASSYRDNTEAFF.

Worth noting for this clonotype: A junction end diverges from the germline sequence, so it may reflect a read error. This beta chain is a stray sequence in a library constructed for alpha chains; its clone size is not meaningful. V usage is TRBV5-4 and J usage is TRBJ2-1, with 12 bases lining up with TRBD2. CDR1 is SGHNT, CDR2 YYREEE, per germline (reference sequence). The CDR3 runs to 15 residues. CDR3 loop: CVSSPGLAGRNEQFF. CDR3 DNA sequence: TGTGTCAGCAGCCCGGGACTAGCGGGTCGCAATGAGCAGTTCTTC.

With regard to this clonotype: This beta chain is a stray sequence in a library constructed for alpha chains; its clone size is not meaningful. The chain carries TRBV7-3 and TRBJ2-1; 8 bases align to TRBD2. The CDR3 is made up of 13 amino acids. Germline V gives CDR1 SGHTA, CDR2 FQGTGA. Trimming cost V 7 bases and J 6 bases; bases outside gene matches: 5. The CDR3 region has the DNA TGTGCCAGCACTCCAAGCGGGAGCAATGAGCAGTTCTTC. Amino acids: CASTPSGSNEQFF.

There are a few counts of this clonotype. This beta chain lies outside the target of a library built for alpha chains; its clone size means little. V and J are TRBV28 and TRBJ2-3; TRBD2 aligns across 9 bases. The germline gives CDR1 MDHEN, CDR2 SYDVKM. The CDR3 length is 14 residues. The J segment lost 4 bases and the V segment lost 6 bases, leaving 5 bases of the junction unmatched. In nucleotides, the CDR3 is TGTGCCAGCAGGCTAGCGGGAAGTGCAGATACGCAGTATTTT. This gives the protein CASRLAGSADTQYF. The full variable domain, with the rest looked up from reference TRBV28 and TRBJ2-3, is DVKVTQSSRYLVKRTGEKVFLECVQDMDHENMFWYRQDPGLGLRLIYFSYDVKMKEKGDIPEGYSVSREKKERFSLILESASTNQTSMYLCASRLAGSADTQYFGPGTRLTVL.

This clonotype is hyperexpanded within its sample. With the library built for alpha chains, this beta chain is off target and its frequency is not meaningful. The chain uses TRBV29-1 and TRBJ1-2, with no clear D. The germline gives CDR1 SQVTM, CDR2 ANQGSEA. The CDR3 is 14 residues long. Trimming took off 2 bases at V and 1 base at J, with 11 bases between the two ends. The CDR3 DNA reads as TGCAGCGTTGAAAGGGCAGGTGTTAACTATGGCTACACCTTC. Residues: CSVERAGVNYGYTF.

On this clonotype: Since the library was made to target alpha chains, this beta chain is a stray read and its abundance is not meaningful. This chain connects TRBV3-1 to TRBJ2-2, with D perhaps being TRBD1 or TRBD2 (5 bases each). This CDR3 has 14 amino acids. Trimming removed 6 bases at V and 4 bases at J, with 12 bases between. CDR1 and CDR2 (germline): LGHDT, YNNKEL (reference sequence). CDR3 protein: CASRPWDGTGELFF. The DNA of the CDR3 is TGTGCCAGCAGGCCCTGGGACGGCACCGGGGAGCTGTTTTTT.

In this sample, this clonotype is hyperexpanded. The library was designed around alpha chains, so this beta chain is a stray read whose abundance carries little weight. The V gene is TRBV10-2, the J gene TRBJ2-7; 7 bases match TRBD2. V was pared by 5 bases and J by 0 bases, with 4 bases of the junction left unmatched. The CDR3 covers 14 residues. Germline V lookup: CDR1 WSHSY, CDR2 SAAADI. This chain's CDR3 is CASSRASGSYEQYF. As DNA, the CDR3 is TGCGCCAGCAGTAGGGCTAGCGGCTCCTACGAGCAGTACTTC.

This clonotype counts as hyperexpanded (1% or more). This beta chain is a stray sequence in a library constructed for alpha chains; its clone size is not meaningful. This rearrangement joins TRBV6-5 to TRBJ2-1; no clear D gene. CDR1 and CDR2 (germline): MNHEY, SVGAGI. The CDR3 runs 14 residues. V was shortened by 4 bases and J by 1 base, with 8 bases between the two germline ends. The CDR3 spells CASSLSRSYNEQFF. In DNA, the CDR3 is TGTGCCAGCAGTTTAAGCCGATCCTACAATGAGCAGTTCTTC.

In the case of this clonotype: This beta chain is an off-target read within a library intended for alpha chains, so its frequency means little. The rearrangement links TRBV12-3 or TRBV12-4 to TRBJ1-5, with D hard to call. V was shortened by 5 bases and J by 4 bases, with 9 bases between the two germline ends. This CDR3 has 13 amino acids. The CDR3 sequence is CASSDGRNQPQHF. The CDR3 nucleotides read TGTGCCAGCAGTGATGGACGGAATCAGCCCCAGCATTTT.

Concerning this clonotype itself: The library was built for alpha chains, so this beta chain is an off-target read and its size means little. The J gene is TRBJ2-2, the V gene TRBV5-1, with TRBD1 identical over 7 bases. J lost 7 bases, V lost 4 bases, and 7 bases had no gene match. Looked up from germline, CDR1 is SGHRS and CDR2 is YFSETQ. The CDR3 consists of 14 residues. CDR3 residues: CASSRGTANGELFF. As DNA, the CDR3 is TGCGCCAGCAGCCGAGGGACAGCGAACGGGGAGCTGTTTTTT.

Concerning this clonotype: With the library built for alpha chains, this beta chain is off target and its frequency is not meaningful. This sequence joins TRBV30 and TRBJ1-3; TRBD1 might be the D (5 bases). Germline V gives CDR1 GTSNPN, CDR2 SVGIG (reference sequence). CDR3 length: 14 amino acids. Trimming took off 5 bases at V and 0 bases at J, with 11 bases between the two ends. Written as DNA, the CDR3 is TGTGCCTGGGAGGGGCGACACTCTGGAAACACCATATATTTT. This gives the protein CAWEGRHSGNTIYF.

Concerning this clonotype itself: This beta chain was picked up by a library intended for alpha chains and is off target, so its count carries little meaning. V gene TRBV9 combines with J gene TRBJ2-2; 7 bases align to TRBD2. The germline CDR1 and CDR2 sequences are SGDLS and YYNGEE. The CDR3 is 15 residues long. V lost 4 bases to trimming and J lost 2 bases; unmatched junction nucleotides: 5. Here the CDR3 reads CASSSGDYNTGELFF. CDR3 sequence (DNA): TGTGCCAGCAGCAGCGGGGACTACAACACCGGGGAGCTGTTTTTT.

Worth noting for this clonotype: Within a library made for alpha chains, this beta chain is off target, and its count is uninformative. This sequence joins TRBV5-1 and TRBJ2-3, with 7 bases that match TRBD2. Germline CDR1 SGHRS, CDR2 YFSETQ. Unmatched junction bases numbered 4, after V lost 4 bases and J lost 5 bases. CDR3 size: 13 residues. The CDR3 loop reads CASSTGGGDTQYF. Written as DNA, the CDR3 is TGCGCCAGCAGCACGGGAGGCGGAGATACGCAGTATTTT.

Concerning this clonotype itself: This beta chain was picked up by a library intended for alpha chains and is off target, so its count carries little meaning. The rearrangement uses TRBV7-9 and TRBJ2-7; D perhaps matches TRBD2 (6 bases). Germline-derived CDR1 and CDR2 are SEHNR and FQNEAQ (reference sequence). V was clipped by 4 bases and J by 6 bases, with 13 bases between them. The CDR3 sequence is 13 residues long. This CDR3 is CASSWETSSEQYF. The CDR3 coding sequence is TGTGCCAGCAGCTGGGAGACTAGTAGCGAGCAGTACTTC.

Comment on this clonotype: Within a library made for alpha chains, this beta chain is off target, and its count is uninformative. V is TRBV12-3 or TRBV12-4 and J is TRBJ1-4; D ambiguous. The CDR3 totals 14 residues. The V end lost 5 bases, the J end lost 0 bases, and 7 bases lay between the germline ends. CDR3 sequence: CASSQEATNEKLFF. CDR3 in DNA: TGTGCCAGCAGTCAAGAAGCAACTAATGAAAAACTGTTTTTT.